This T cell receptor beta chain was recovered during a study of cytotoxic CD8 clonotypes in ibrutinib-treated CLL. Points on this clone: The antigen is unknown.

The length of the CDR3 is 14 residues. V lost 5 bases to trimming and J lost 6 bases; unmatched junction nucleotides: 4. Germline values: CDR1 SNHLY, CDR2 FYNNEI. The study, taken as a whole, reports: Clonality was elevated at ibrutinib response and had returned toward baseline at progression.

Sequencing used immunoSEQ multiplex PCR; TCRdb keeps in-frame clones, though not all of them. The sample has over 200,000 clones, 75% to 85% seen once; the top ten hold approximately 10%. This material consisted of PBMCs, taken after 12 months of ibrutinib treatment. The receptor was isolated from a human donor with chronic lymphocytic leukemia. V gene TRBV2 combines with J gene TRBJ1-4, with TRBD1 identical over 9 bases. CDR3 region: CASSRTGVHEKLFF. The CDR3, as DNA: TGTGCCAGCAGTCGGACAGGGGTGCATGAAAAACTGTTTTTT.